This T cell receptor (beta chain) was sequenced in a study of blood T cell repertoires in COVID-19. On the study more broadly: The analysed material was cDNA or gDNA that came from T cells, B-cell-depleted T cells, or PBMCs.

This table comes from immunoSEQ multiplex PCR, and its TCRdb copy is limited to in-frame clones, with some not included. The sample lists a few hundred thousand clones; around four fifths were seen once. The clonotype comes from a man aged 55-75 years who had recovered from COVID-19. Sequences were obtained from peripheral blood.

This CDR3 is CSAKLLEGQLYEQYF. The DNA for the CDR3 is TGCAGCGCTAAACTTCTAGAGGGACAGCTTTACGAGCAGTACTTC. The chain carries TRBV29-1 and TRBJ2-7, with 7 bases that match TRBD1. Germline trimming cut 7 bases from V and 4 bases from J; bases unmatched to any gene: 16. Germline V gives CDR1 SQVTM, CDR2 ANQGSEA. The CDR3 is 15 residues long.